The sequence of this T cell receptor (beta chain) was determined in a study of long-term antiretroviral therapy in people with HIV. This was the immunoSEQ v3.0 assay at survey level. The assay was immunoSEQ multiplex PCR, and TCRdb's table has in-frame clones only and misses some. Counted here are tens of thousands of clones, 85% occurring once; the ten biggest clones make up approximately 5%. Every one of the donors gave at least one pre-ART PBMC sample and at least two post-ART PBMC samples. This clone was detected only a few times. Its antigen is unknown. V lost 3 bases, J lost 0 bases, and 16 bases lay in between. The V gene's germline CDR1 is SGHRS and CDR2 YFSETQ. The CDR3 loop spans 17 amino acids. Study findings and constraints: Clones that had undergone expansion before ART prevailed in the repertoire throughout all time points. Adherence to ART, viral resistance and therapy changes lacked any data.

Sample: unsorted PBMCs, taken approximately 2.9 years before starting antiretroviral therapy. J is TRBJ1-5 and V is TRBV5-1; no reliable D call. The sequence derives from a woman in her twenties or thirties with HIV. This CDR3 is CASSSDPVSYSNQPQHF. In nucleotides, the CDR3 is TGCGCCAGCAGCTCGGACCCAGTATCATATAGCAATCAGCCCCAGCATTTT.